A single sample is the source of the 30 T cell receptor beta chains below, sequenced in a study of cytomegalovirus exposure and HLA in healthy donors. The PCR used 60 Vbeta and 13 Jbeta primers. Some clones are missing from TCRdb's copy, which holds only in-frame ones; the method was immunoSEQ multiplex PCR. The table lists 180,000 or so clones, roughly 79% of them singletons. The sequencing sample was made of PBMCs. The origin of the receptors is a man aged 45-60 years in good health and CMV-seropositive.

There are a few counts of this clone. This chain joins TRBV15 and TRBJ1-1; TRBD1 matches at 7 bases. The CDR3 spans 15 residues. Germline CDR1 and CDR2: LNHNV and YYDKDF (reference sequence). Losses at the gene ends were 0 bases for V and 5 bases for J; bases not matched to a gene: 6. CDR3 bases: TGTGCCACCAGCAGAGAGACAGGGAGATGGACTGAAGCTTTCTTT. The encoded protein is CATSRETGRWTEAFF.

The chain uses TRBV7-3 and TRBJ2-3; D gene ambiguous. This CDR3 is built from 14 residues. The germline V gene encodes CDR1 SGHTA and CDR2 FQGTGA. Trimming removed 5 bases from V and 6 bases from J, with 15 bases in between. This CDR3 reads CASSRRSSWDTQYF. CDR3 sequence (DNA): TGTGCCAGCAGCCGCCGCTCTAGTTGGGATACGCAGTATTTT.

The chain employs TRBV13 and TRBJ1-2; TRBD1 matches at 8 bases. V gave up 0 bases and J gave up 5 bases; unmatched junction bases: 8. CDR3 length equals 16 residues. Germline values: CDR1 PRHDT, CDR2 FYEKMQ (reference sequence). CDR3 nucleotides: TGTGCCAGCAGCTTAGGCGGTGACAGGGGCACTTATGGCTACACCTTC. Encoded protein: CASSLGGDRGTYGYTF.

In this sample, this clone turned up a few times. The CDR3 loop reads CAIRGGTEAFF. The CDR3 DNA is TGTGCCATCCGGGGGGGCACTGAAGCTTTCTTT. The rearrangement links TRBV10-3 to TRBJ1-1; maybe TRBD1 (5 bases). The germline gives CDR1 ENHRY, CDR2 SYGVKD. The CDR3 consists of 11 residues. V lost 8 bases and J 4 bases, leaving 8 bases between the germline ends.

V and J are TRBV5-6 and TRBJ1-2; no clear D. Germline-derived CDR1 and CDR2 are SGHDT and YYEEEE. This CDR3 comprises 13 residues. Trimming took 0 bases from V and 6 from J, leaving 9 bases between them. The CDR3 DNA reads TGTGCCAGCAGCTTGGCACAGTACGATGGCTACACCTTC. The encoded protein is CASSLAQYDGYTF.

The chain uses TRBV19 and TRBJ1-5; D gene ambiguous. V lost 0 bases, J lost 5 bases, and 14 bases lay in between. The germline gives CDR1 LNHDA, CDR2 SQIVND (reference sequence). CDR3 length equals 16 residues. The chain's CDR3 is CASSIDLSVAYQPQHF. CDR3 DNA: TGTGCCAGTAGTATAGATCTATCGGTAGCTTATCAGCCCCAGCATTTT.

V and J are TRBV9 and TRBJ2-2; D is undetermined. Trimming pared 2 bases from V and 5 bases from J, leaving 13 bases between. In germline, CDR1 is SGDLS, CDR2 YYNGEE. The CDR3 covers 15 residues. The CDR3 loop reads CASSVVQRWTGELFF. The CDR3 DNA follows: TGTGCCAGCAGCGTTGTCCAGCGTTGGACCGGGGAGCTGTTTTTT.

The chain is built from TRBV15 and TRBJ2-7; 10 bases are shared with TRBD1. Trimming cost V 8 bases and J 6 bases; bases outside gene matches: 13. Germline-derived CDR1 and CDR2 are LNHNV and YYDKDF (reference sequence). CDR3 size: 15 residues. DNA of the CDR3: TGTGCCACCTCGCTGTTGGGACAGGGGTCACTCGAGCAGTACTTC. Its protein product is CATSLLGQGSLEQYF.

The chain carries TRBV5-1 and TRBJ2-6; 9 nucleotides align to TRBD1. The CDR3 runs to 24 residues. The germline CDR1 and CDR2 sequences are SGHRS and YFSETQ. The ends lost 1 base at V and 0 bases at J; junction bases unmatched: 23. CDR3 region: CASSLNGVDGSTGGAYSGANVLTF. DNA of the CDR3: TGCGCCAGCAGCTTGAACGGAGTCGACGGGAGTACAGGGGGCGCATACTCTGGGGCCAACGTCCTGACTTTC.

The chain combines TRBV19 with TRBJ1-5; D is perhaps TRBD1 (5 bases). Trimming cost V 3 bases and J 2 bases, with 17 bases left between them. The CDR3 spans 17 residues. CDR1 is LNHDA and CDR2 is SQIVND in the germline V gene (reference sequence). CDR3 sequence: CASSIGRRGEGNQPQHF. CDR3 DNA: TGTGCCAGTAGTATTGGAAGGAGGGGTGAGGGCAATCAGCCCCAGCATTTT.

The chain is built from TRBV6-1 and TRBJ2-7; 14 nucleotides agree with TRBD2. CDR1 MNHNS and CDR2 SASEGT come from the germline V gene. Losses at the gene ends were 0 bases for V and 5 bases for J; bases not matched to a gene: 9. The CDR3 contains 18 residues. CDR3 bases: TGTGCCAGCAGTGAAGCCCCACCCGGGACTAGCGGGGGACACGAGCAGTACGTC. Protein: CASSEAPPGTSGGHEQYV.

The rearrangement joins TRBV6-5 to TRBJ1-4; D not resolved. CDR1 is MNHEY, CDR2 SVGAGI, per germline. There are 16 residues in the CDR3. Trimming cost V 0 bases and J 3 bases, with 11 bases left between them. CDR3 loop: CASSYSRLAANEKLFF. The CDR3 DNA reads TGTGCCAGCAGTTACTCGAGGCTTGCGGCTAATGAAAAACTGTTTTTT.

V is TRBV28 and J is TRBJ1-1; TRBD1 matches 7 bases. V trimming: 6 bases; J trimming: 3 bases; junction bases outside the gene matches: 7. This CDR3 contains 14 residues. Per the germline V gene, CDR1 is MDHEN and CDR2 is SYDVKM. CDR3 in amino acids: CASREGQTYTEAFF. In DNA, the CDR3 is TGTGCCAGCAGGGAGGGACAGACGTACACTGAAGCTTTCTTT.

The chain carries TRBV10-1 and TRBJ1-1; D ambiguous. The germline gives CDR1 WNHNN, CDR2 SYGVQD (reference sequence). The CDR3 runs 13 residues. V dropped 4 bases and J dropped 2 bases, with 8 bases sitting between them. In DNA form, the CDR3 reads TGCGCCAGCAGTGGCCAGAAAAACACTGAAGCTTTCTTT. It yields the protein CASSGQKNTEAFF.

CDR3 nucleotide sequence: TGTGCCAGCAGCATACAGGGTTATACTAATTCACCCCTCCACTTT. This codes for CASSIQGYTNSPLHF. The chain couples TRBV11-2 to TRBJ1-6; D is perhaps TRBD1 (6 bases). Germline CDR1 reads SGHAT; CDR2 reads FQNNGV. V shed 5 bases and J shed 6 bases, with 14 bases lying between them. The CDR3 is 15 residues long.

This chain uses TRBV7-7 with TRBJ2-2; 7 bases map to TRBD2. The V segment lost 5 bases and the J segment 4 bases; nucleotides outside the gene matches: 4. Germline CDR1 and CDR2: SSHAT and FNYEAQ (reference sequence). This CDR3 spans 14 amino acids. The CDR3 DNA reads TGTGCCAGCAGCACCGCGGGGGTCACCGGGGAGCTGTTTTTT. It specifies CASSTAGVTGELFF.

The J gene is TRBJ2-2, the V gene TRBV28, with 7 bases identical to TRBD1. The V gene's germline CDR1 is MDHEN and CDR2 SYDVKM. With 6 bases clipped from V and 11 bases from J, the junction kept 9 bases outside the gene matches. This CDR3 region has 13 residues. This chain's CDR3 is CASRTDRSKELFF. In DNA form, the CDR3 reads TGTGCCAGCAGAACGGACAGGTCGAAAGAGCTGTTTTTT.

This clone occurred once. The V call is TRBV4-2, the J call TRBJ1-5; D is unresolved. Trimming took off 4 bases at V and 8 bases at J, with 12 bases between the two ends. The CDR3 contains 13 residues. The germline gives CDR1 LGHNA, CDR2 YNFKEQ. In nucleotides, the CDR3 is TGTGCCAGCAGCCGCGGTGTCGGAGAGCCCCAGCATTTT. This sequence encodes CASSRGVGEPQHF.

This clone was detected a few times. The chain combines TRBV5-8 with TRBJ1-1, with D maybe TRBD1 (5 bases). Trimming pared 2 bases from V and 5 bases from J, leaving 13 bases between. Germline V lookup: CDR1 SGHTS, CDR2 YDEGEE. The CDR3 has 14 residues. The chain's CDR3 is CASSFQGGGTEAFF. DNA of the CDR3: TGTGCCAGCAGCTTCCAGGGAGGAGGAACTGAAGCTTTCTTT.

This clone was seen a few times. The CDR3 region is CATSRGGTDEAFF. In DNA form, the CDR3 reads TGTGCCACCAGCAGAGGAGGGACAGATGAAGCTTTCTTT. V gene TRBV15 combines with J gene TRBJ1-1, with 7 bases matching TRBD1. Germline V gives CDR1 LNHNV, CDR2 YYDKDF (reference sequence). Trimming took 1 base from V and 7 from J; bases not matched to a gene: 3. The CDR3 is 13 residues long. Looking up the rest from reference TRBV15 and TRBJ1-1 gives the full variable domain: DAMVIQNPRYQVTQFGKPVTLSCSQTLNHNVMYWYQQKSSQAPKLLFHYYDKDFNNEADTPDNFQSRRPNTSFCFLDIRSPGLGDTAMYLCATSRGGTDEAFFGQGTRLTVV.

This rearrangement joins TRBV16 to TRBJ2-1; TRBD2 agrees at 12 bases. The CDR3 sequence is 15 residues long. Germline values: CDR1 KGHSY, CDR2 FQNENV. The J segment lost 9 bases and the V segment lost 4 bases, leaving 7 bases of the junction unmatched. In DNA, the CDR3 is TGTGCCAGCAGCCCCCTAGCGGGGGGGCTAGGTGAGCAGTTCTTC. Its translation is CASSPLAGGLGEQFF.

The chain employs TRBV6-1 and TRBJ2-5, with unresolved D. The CDR3 is 12 residues long. Germline CDR1 is MNHNS and CDR2 is SASEGT. V was shortened by 3 bases and J by 4 bases, with 6 bases between the two germline ends. CDR3 amino acids: CASSDRVETQYF. DNA of the CDR3: TGTGCCAGCAGTGATCGGGTAGAGACCCAGTACTTC.

This chain uses TRBV29-1 with TRBJ1-1, with a possible D match to TRBD1 (6 bases). The CDR3 has 13 residues. Deletions cut 4 bases from V and 5 bases from J, with 14 bases between. Germline V gene sequence: CDR1 SQVTM, CDR2 ANQGSEA. The CDR3 DNA sequence: TGCAGCGTTGCGGGGGGAGGGGGGACTGAAGCTTTCTTT. This encodes CSVAGGGGTEAFF.

V gene TRBV30 combines with J gene TRBJ1-6; maybe TRBD1 (5 bases). V was trimmed by 0 bases and J by 8 bases, leaving 8 bases between them. The CDR3 length is 13 residues. Germline CDR1 and CDR2: GTSNPN and SVGIG (reference sequence). The CDR3 DNA reads TGTGCCTGGAGTGTACGGGGGGATTCACCCCTCCACTTT. It encodes CAWSVRGDSPLHF.

DNA for the CDR3: TGTGCCAGCAGTTTCGGCGGTGGGGGGAATAATTCACCCCTCCACTTT. Protein: CASSFGGGGNNSPLHF. This chain connects TRBV28 to TRBJ1-6; a possible D gene is TRBD1 (5 bases). Per germline, CDR1 MDHEN and CDR2 SYDVKM. CDR3 length: 16 residues. The V and J ends lost 3 bases and 5 bases respectively, with 14 bases between them.

This sequence joins TRBV5-6 and TRBJ2-1; 10 positions match TRBD1. V gave up 5 bases and J gave up 8 bases; unmatched junction bases: 4. The CDR3 spans 13 residues. Germline CDR1 is SGHDT and CDR2 is YYEEEE. CDR3 sequence reads: CASSYGTGDEQFF. The CDR3 region has the DNA TGTGCCAGCAGTTACGGGACAGGGGATGAGCAGTTCTTC.

The chain recombines TRBV18 with TRBJ2-1; D is perhaps TRBD1 (6 bases). Germline V gene lookup returns CDR1 KGHSH and CDR2 LQKENI. This CDR3 has 16 amino acids. V was cut by 2 bases and J by 2 bases, with 13 bases left in between. The CDR3 DNA follows: TGTGCCAGCTCACCAAGGGACACTCGACCCTACAATGAGCAGTTCTTC. It yields the protein CASSPRDTRPYNEQFF.

The CDR3 loop reads CASRAGLDEPEAFF. The CDR3, as DNA: TGTGCCAGCAGAGCGGGCTTAGATGAACCTGAAGCTTTCTTT. V and J are TRBV2 and TRBJ1-1; D ambiguous. Trimming removed 6 bases at V and 6 bases at J, with 17 bases between. The CDR3 loop spans 14 amino acids. CDR1 and CDR2 from the germline V gene are SNHLY and FYNNEI.

On this clone: This sample includes further DNA sequences coding for the same CDR3. This sequence joins TRBV19 and TRBJ1-6; D is unclear. The CDR3 is made up of 16 amino acids. Germline V gives CDR1 LNHDA, CDR2 SQIVND (reference sequence). Trimming pared 3 bases from V and 0 bases from J, leaving 9 bases between. The CDR3 DNA reads TGTGCCAGTAGTATTGGCGGGAGCTCCTATAATTCACCCCTCCACTTT. As protein: CASSIGGSSYNSPLHF.

This clone was seen a few times. The V call is TRBV10-2, the J call TRBJ1-2; 9 nucleotides align to TRBD1. Germline CDR1 WSHSY, CDR2 SAAADI. V lost 11 bases to trimming and J lost 6 bases; unmatched junction nucleotides: 4. The CDR3 extends over 11 amino acids. The CDR3 DNA sequence: TGCGCCGCCCGGGACAGGGATGGCTACACCTTC. The encoded protein is CAARDRDGYTF.